These 28 T cell receptor beta chains were sequenced from one sample in a study of T cells in Graves' hyperthyroidism and ophthalmopathy (dated by TCRdb to the late 2010s). Receptor libraries were prepared by multiplex PCR. The reads were generated on an Illumina HiSeq 2000. The TCR beta CDR3 regions were amplified from the RNA transcripts. A first-round RT-PCR of the TCR CDR3 used the HTBI primer set with the Qiagen OneStep RT-PCR kit. Clones were called with MiXCR by TCRdb after fastp trimmed the public reads at Q25, and only in-frame beta chains were retained. Entries are consolidated by CDR3 protein sequence, retaining the most common genes and DNA. In all, the sample holds 500,000 or so distinct CDR3 sequences, and roughly 15% of those were seen once. The ten biggest clones cover approximately 15% of the sample. Sequencing input: blood. These receptor sequences come from a woman between 18 and 29 years old with Graves' ophthalmopathy.

This clonotype has more than one count but fewer than ten. V gene TRBV6-2 or TRBV6-3 combines with J gene TRBJ1-2; D remains ambiguous. The V gene's germline CDR1 is MNHEY and CDR2 SVGEGT. V was shortened by 4 bases and J by 8 bases, with 20 bases between the two germline ends. This CDR3 region has 15 residues. This CDR3 is CASSSELTVYDGYTF. The CDR3 nucleotides are TGTGCCAGCAGTTCCGAATTAACTGTTTATGACGGCTACACCTTC.

This clonotype was seen repeatedly, ten times or more. CDR3 residues: CASRPGYGTQYF. CDR3 nucleotides: TGTGCCAGCCGGCCGGGTTACGGGACCCAGTACTTC. This chain uses TRBV6-2 or TRBV6-3 with TRBJ2-5; D not certain. The CDR3 spans 12 residues. V was trimmed by 8 bases and J by 7 bases, leaving 14 bases between them. Germline lookup yields CDR1 MNHEY and CDR2 SVGEGT.

This clonotype was counted at least ten times. The genes are TRBV12-3 or TRBV12-4 and TRBJ2-2; maybe TRBD1 (5 bases). V shed 8 bases and J shed 0 bases, with 10 bases lying between them. The CDR3 is 14 amino acids. CDR3 amino acids: CASHPTANTGELFF. The CDR3 DNA reads as TGTGCCAGCCACCCGACAGCGAACACCGGGGAGCTGTTTTTT.

This clonotype occurred a few times. This rearrangement joins TRBV7-2 to TRBJ2-1; 10 nucleotides align to TRBD2. The J segment lost 2 bases and the V segment lost 3 bases, leaving 10 bases of the junction unmatched. This CDR3 region has 18 residues. CDR1 SGHTA and CDR2 FQGNSA come from the germline V gene. CDR3 in amino acids: CASSLGVTAGGPYNEQFF. Written as DNA, the CDR3 is TGTGCCAGCAGCTTGGGGGTGACAGCGGGAGGGCCCTACAATGAGCAGTTCTTC.

This clonotype was detected many times. This chain uses TRBV6-1 with TRBJ1-5; the D gene is possibly TRBD1 (5 bases). This CDR3 region has 16 residues. V lost 2 bases to trimming and J lost 3 bases, with 14 bases between them. CDR1 MNHNS and CDR2 SASEGT come from the germline V gene. In DNA, the CDR3 is TGTGCCAGCAGTGAATCTTGGGGGGACGTCAATCAGCCCCAGCATTTT. It specifies CASSESWGDVNQPQHF.

Concerning this clonotype: This may be a read error, as it is one base from a much larger clone. V usage is TRBV6-2 or TRBV6-3 and J usage is TRBJ1-5, with D maybe TRBD1 (6 bases). Trimming removed 5 bases from V and 0 bases from J, with 14 bases in between. From germline, CDR1 is MNHEY and CDR2 SVGEGT. CDR3 length: 16 residues. CDR3 sequence: CASSESGHNSNQPQHF. DNA of the CDR3: TGTGCCAGCAGTGAGTCGGGACACAATAGCAATCAGCCCCAGCATTTT.

About this clonotype itself: A much larger clone lies one base from this, so it may be a read error. The chain links TRBV5-1 to TRBJ2-1; no clear D gene. This CDR3 spans 15 amino acids. In germline, CDR1 is SGHRS, CDR2 YFSETQ. CDR3 DNA: TGCGCCAACAGCGAGGACGCCAGCTCCTACAATGAGCAGTTCTTC. It yields the protein CANSEDASSYNEQFF.

This clonotype has only a few counts. The genes are TRBV20-1 and TRBJ2-7, with D possibly being TRBD1 or TRBD2 (6 bases each). Germline values: CDR1 DFQATT, CDR2 SNEGSKA (reference sequence). V was trimmed by 5 bases and J by 6 bases, leaving 14 bases between them. This CDR3 spans 12 amino acids. CDR3 amino acids: CSAPDRGPEQYF. CDR3 bases: TGCAGTGCTCCCGACCGGGGGCCCGAGCAGTACTTC.

This clonotype was seen a handful of times. The chain combines TRBV7-3 with TRBJ2-3, with 8 bases fitting TRBD2. The CDR3 contains 17 residues. Germline loops: CDR1 SGHTA, CDR2 FQGTGA. V shed 5 bases, J shed 2 bases, and the junction held 12 bases outside the gene matches. The CDR3 loop is CASSTTLGGGFTDTQYF. CDR3 DNA: TGTGCCAGCAGCACTACCCTCGGGGGGGGATTCACAGATACGCAGTATTTT.

As regards this clonotype: One junction end does not reproduce the germline sequence, and a read error may be involved. This chain links TRBV20-1 with TRBJ2-1, with 7 bases that match TRBD1. This CDR3 comprises 15 residues. Germline lookup yields CDR1 DFQATT and CDR2 SNEGSKA (reference sequence). The DNA for the CDR3 is TGCAGTGCTAGTTCCGGGACAGTTTCCTGCAATGAGCAGTTCTTC. Amino acids: CSASSGTVSCNEQFF.

The chain is built from TRBV5-4 and TRBJ2-7; D may be TRBD2 (5 bases). There are 14 residues in the CDR3. Per germline, CDR1 SGHNT and CDR2 YYREEE (reference sequence). V dropped 0 bases and J dropped 3 bases, with 10 bases sitting between them. CDR3 sequence reads: CASSLEGVVYEQYF. CDR3 nucleotide sequence: TGTGCCAGCAGCTTGGAGGGAGTGGTCTACGAGCAGTACTTC. Combining the CDR3 with reference TRBV5-4 and TRBJ2-7 gives the whole variable domain ETGVTQSPTHLIKTRGQQVTLRCSSQSGHNTVSWYQQALGQGPQFIFQYYREEENGRGNFPPRFSGLQFPNYSSELNVNALELDDSALYLCASSLEGVVYEQYFGPGTRLTVT.

In this sample, this clonotype turned up many times. The rearrangement joins TRBV3-1 to TRBJ2-3; 8 nucleotides match TRBD2. With 0 bases clipped from V and 3 bases from J, the junction kept 11 bases outside the gene matches. This CDR3 contains 18 residues. Germline assignment: CDR1 LGHDT and CDR2 YNNKEL (reference sequence). This CDR3 is CASSQELRRASGTDTQYF. The CDR3 DNA sequence: TGTGCCAGCAGCCAAGAATTGCGGAGGGCTAGCGGGACAGATACGCAGTATTTT.

This clonotype was seen repeatedly, ten times or more. The V call is TRBV7-8, the J call TRBJ2-7; 10 nucleotides align to TRBD1. Germline CDR1 and CDR2: SGHVS and FQNEAQ. CDR3 length: 15 residues. J lost 1 base, V lost 5 bases, and 5 bases had no gene match. The CDR3 sequence: CASSVPGQGSYEQYF. In DNA form, the CDR3 reads TGTGCCAGCAGCGTCCCGGGACAGGGGTCCTACGAGCAGTACTTC.

With regard to this clonotype: One end of the junction varies from germline; a read error may be responsible. The rearrangement joins TRBV5-1 to TRBJ2-7, with 8 bases identical to TRBD1. This CDR3 contains 15 residues. Germline V gives CDR1 SGHRS, CDR2 YFSETQ. CDR3 sequence: CASSESGTGPYGQYF. CDR3 in DNA: TGCGCCAGCAGTGAGTCCGGGACAGGTCCCTACGGGCAGTACTTC.

This clonotype was counted many times. The chain employs TRBV11-3 and TRBJ1-1; no clear D. The CDR3 extends over 14 amino acids. The V end lost 5 bases, the J end lost 1 base, and 11 bases lay between the germline ends. Germline values: CDR1 SGHNT, CDR2 YENEEA. The CDR3 loop reads CASSRTIENTEAFF. As DNA, the CDR3 is TGTGCCAGCAGCCGTACTATTGAGAACACTGAAGCTTTCTTT.

The table lists this clonotype with many counts. Here the CDR3 reads CSAKDRVDNSPLHF. The CDR3 nucleotides are TGCAGCGCCAAGGACAGGGTTGACAATTCACCCCTCCACTTT. V gene TRBV29-1 combines with J gene TRBJ1-6; TRBD1 aligns across 8 bases. CDR1 SQVTM and CDR2 ANQGSEA come from the germline V gene. The V segment lost 7 bases and the J segment 7 bases; nucleotides outside the gene matches: 9. CDR3 size: 14 residues.

This chain joins TRBV28 and TRBJ2-1; 9 bases are a match to TRBD2. The CDR3 runs to 15 residues. Trimming cost V 5 bases and J 10 bases; bases outside gene matches: 12. CDR1 and CDR2 from the germline V gene are MDHEN and SYDVKM. The CDR3 DNA reads TGTGCCAGCAGTCCCCAGATAGCGGGAGTGGGGGAGCAGTTCTTC. It yields the protein CASSPQIAGVGEQFF.

The chain carries TRBV28 and TRBJ1-1; no clear D. CDR1 MDHEN and CDR2 SYDVKM come from the germline V gene. V lost 7 bases and J 0 bases, leaving 6 bases between the germline ends. The CDR3 runs 12 residues. CDR3: CASKGMNTEAFF. The CDR3 bases are TGTGCCAGCAAGGGCATGAACACTGAAGCTTTCTTT.

This clonotype was detected many times. The V and J genes are TRBV7-9 and TRBJ1-1; TRBD1 agrees at 7 bases. CDR1 is SEHNR, CDR2 FQNEAQ, per germline (reference sequence). Germline trimming cut 5 bases from V and 1 base from J; bases unmatched to any gene: 7. The CDR3 spans 15 residues. The CDR3 sequence: CASSRNRGWNTEAFF. CDR3 coding DNA: TGTGCCAGCAGCCGTAACAGGGGATGGAACACTGAAGCTTTCTTT.

This clonotype was counted between two and nine times. The J gene is TRBJ2-5, the V gene TRBV5-6, with 8 nucleotides matching TRBD2. From germline, CDR1 is SGHDT and CDR2 YYEEEE. V shed 2 bases, J shed 4 bases, and the junction held 10 bases outside the gene matches. The CDR3 runs 16 residues. The CDR3 DNA reads TGTGCCAGCAGCTTCGGGGGCCGGGGGGGAGGAGAGACCCAGTACTTC. It encodes CASSFGGRGGGETQYF.

About this clonotype: A much larger clone differs from this one at a single base, so this may be a read error. The chain combines TRBV11-2 with TRBJ1-1; tentatively, D is TRBD1 (6 bases). Trimming removed 5 bases from V and 6 bases from J, with 16 bases in between. The CDR3 spans 14 residues. CDR1 is SGHAT, CDR2 FQNNGV, per germline. Here the CDR3 DNA reads TGTGCCAGCAGCGTACACAGGGTATCGGCTGAAGCTTTCTTT. Translated: CASSVHRVSAEAFF.

This clonotype was recorded many times. This sequence joins TRBV15 and TRBJ2-5; perhaps TRBD2 as D (6 bases). CDR3 length: 15 residues. With 2 bases removed from V and 2 bases from J, the gap between germline ends came to 12 bases. Per germline, CDR1 LNHNV and CDR2 YYDKDF (reference sequence). The CDR3 loop reads CATSRLNSGQETQYF. The CDR3 nucleotides are TGTGCCACCAGCAGACTGAATAGCGGACAAGAGACCCAGTACTTC.

This clonotype was picked up one time. V and J are TRBV5-5 and TRBJ2-1, with D tentatively TRBD1 (6 bases). CDR1 and CDR2 (germline): SGHKS, YYEKEE (reference sequence). V was pared by 4 bases and J by 1 base, with 12 bases between. This CDR3 has 15 amino acids. The CDR3 is CASSGTGRSYNEQFF. The DNA for the CDR3 is TGTGCCAGCAGCGGAACAGGGAGATCCTACAATGAGCAGTTCTTC.

This clonotype was recorded at least ten times. CDR3 in amino acids: CASSLMRAGYTF. The CDR3 region has the DNA TGTGCCAGCAGTTTAATGAGGGCCGGCTACACCTTC. The V call is TRBV12-3 or TRBV12-4, the J call TRBJ1-2; D is ambiguous. The length of the CDR3 is 12 residues. The V and J ends lost 2 bases and 8 bases respectively, with 9 bases between them.

This clonotype was detected many times. The chain has TRBV30 and TRBJ2-2, with no clear D. Per the germline V gene, CDR1 is GTSNPN and CDR2 is SVGIG (reference sequence). The CDR3 is made up of 13 amino acids. Trimming removed 1 base at V and 7 bases at J, with 10 bases between. The CDR3 reads CAWSGEFVGELFF. The CDR3 nucleotides are TGTGCCTGGAGTGGCGAGTTTGTCGGGGAGCTGTTTTTT.

This clonotype appeared many times. V gene TRBV7-2 combines with J gene TRBJ2-3; 10 bases match TRBD2. V was pared by 8 bases and J by 5 bases, with 7 bases of the junction left unmatched. This CDR3 has 14 residues. Germline CDR1 and CDR2: SGHTA and FQGNSA. The CDR3 protein is CASRASGSGDTQYF. CDR3 DNA sequence: TGTGCCAGCCGGGCTAGCGGGAGTGGAGATACGCAGTATTTT.

This clonotype was found a few times. V and J are TRBV7-6 and TRBJ1-3; D unresolved. The germline V gene encodes CDR1 SGHVS and CDR2 FNYEAQ. V was shortened by 6 bases and J by 0 bases, with 12 bases between the two germline ends. This CDR3 has 15 residues. Here the CDR3 reads CASSSNANSGNTIYF. CDR3 DNA: TGTGCCAGCAGTTCTAACGCCAACTCTGGAAACACCATATATTTT.

For this clonotype: A read error may be the cause here, since a much bigger clone is one base away. This chain uses TRBV28 with TRBJ1-1; D not certain. With 5 bases removed from V and 1 base from J, the gap between germline ends came to 8 bases. The length of the CDR3 is 13 residues. Germline CDR1 and CDR2: MDHEN and SYDVKM. The CDR3 spells CASSIRENTEAFF. CDR3 bases: TGTGCCAGCAGTATAAGGGAGAACACTGAAGCTTTCTTT.